A selection of T cell receptor beta chains follows, all from one sample in a study of human T cells and chemical hapten exposure. TCRdb analysed the RACE reads with MiXCR anew, one entry per CDR3 protein. The sample includes about 85,000 distinct CDR3 sequences, about 9.9% of them seen just once. The sequencing used whole blood, collected in connection with sensitization to the hapten diphenylcyclopropenone (DPC). These receptors all stem from a man in his late teens or twenties with alopecia areata. Some clones in this sample may be carry-over from other donors' samples. Each CDR3 is given with its conserved first and last residue. The order of the fields is CDR3 DNA, CDR3 protein, clone size, V gene, J gene, CDR3 length, D gene. D genes are given only for firm matches. Not every row has a clone size; where given, it reads once, few, many or a size class.

TGCAGCGTATCAGGGGGACTCTCCTACGAGCAGTACTTC	CSVSGGLSYEQYF	many	TRBV29-1	TRBJ2-7	13	.
TGCGCCAGCAAGAGGATCTCTAGCTCCTACGAGCAGTACTTC	CASKRISSSYEQYF	.	TRBV4-1	TRBJ2-7	14	.
TGTGCCAGCCATGGCTCGACAGGGAAAGGCTACACCTTC	CASHGSTGKGYTF	few	TRBV6-5	TRBJ1-2	13	TRBD1
TGTGCCAGCAGCGTAATCGGGGGCCCAAACACTGAAGCTTTCTTT	CASSVIGGPNTEAFF	few	TRBV9	TRBJ1-1	15	.
TGTGCCAGCAGTCCCATTACGGATGCTCAAGAGACCCAGTACTTC	CASSPITDAQETQYF	many	TRBV6-2/TRBV6-3	TRBJ2-5	15	.
TGCGCCAGCAGCTACGGGGGTAACTCCTACAATGAGCAGTTCTTC	CASSYGGNSYNEQFF	.	TRBV5-1	TRBJ2-1	15	.
TGCAGCGTTGAAGTGGGCAGGGGGCTAAATCAGCCCCAGCATTTT	CSVEVGRGLNQPQHF	few	TRBV29-1	TRBJ1-5	15	TRBD1
TGTGCCAGCAGTCCCTACAGGGTGCGGGACGAGCAGTACTTC	CASSPYRVRDEQYF	.	TRBV6-5	TRBJ2-7	14	.
TGTGCCAGCAGTGGTTCCCCAGCGGGGGGAGCTGAGCAGTTCTTC	CASSGSPAGGAEQFF	many	TRBV6-4	TRBJ2-1	15	TRBD2
TGTGCCAGCAGCCTTATGGGACAGTCTAACTATGGCTACACCTTC	CASSLMGQSNYGYTF	many	TRBV7-2	TRBJ1-2	15	TRBD1
TGTGCCAGCAGTCCCCTCATCGACAGTACCTACGAGCAGTACTTC	CASSPLIDSTYEQYF	.	TRBV28	TRBJ2-7	15	.
TGTGCCAGCAGTTTTATGTTCCCTAGCGGAGGATACAATGAGCAGTTCTTC	CASSFMFPSGGYNEQFF	few	TRBV28	TRBJ2-1	17	TRBD2
TGTGCCAGCAGTTCCTCCGGGACAGGGAAGGGGTACACCATATATTTT	CASSSSGTGKGYTIYF	.	TRBV28	TRBJ1-3	16	TRBD1
TGTGCCAGCAGCTTAGCGGGGGGAACTGAAGCTTTCTTT	CASSLAGGTEAFF	.	TRBV11-2	TRBJ1-1	13	.
TGTGCCAGCAGGGGGTCGGGGACAGGAGGCGGCGAGCAGTACTTC	CASRGSGTGGGEQYF	.	TRBV25-1	TRBJ2-7	15	TRBD1
TGTGCCAGCAGCCGCACGACTAGCGGCGTGCTTTACGAGCAGTACTTC	CASSRTTSGVLYEQYF	.	TRBV4-2	TRBJ2-7	16	TRBD2
TGTGCCAGCAGCTTTCGGACTAGCGCATCCTACGAGCAGTACTTC	CASSFRTSASYEQYF	many	TRBV7-2	TRBJ2-7	15	TRBD2
TGTGCCAGCAGCCTAAAAAGGACGGTTGGAAACACCATATATTTT	CASSLKRTVGNTIYF	.	TRBV4-2	TRBJ1-3	15	.